A selection of T cell receptor gamma chains follows, all from one sample in a study of intestinal T cells in coeliac disease. TCRdb repeated clone calling on the multiplex PCR reads with CATT. The sample contains under 850 gamma-chain clones, approximately 52% of which appear only once. The sample comprised a duodenal biopsy. The receptors derive from a human donor with celiac disease. The CDR3 runs from the conserved cysteine through the conserved F or W. The order of the fields is V gene, J gene, clone size, CDR3 protein, CDR3 DNA. Clone sizes are given selectively: once, few, many, or a class where the clone is expanded.

TRGV11	TRGJ1/TRGJ2	-	CACLLINKKLF	TGTGCCTGCTTACTTATTAATAAGAAACTCTTT
TRGV2	TRGJ1/TRGJ2	-	CATWDPLIIKKLF	TGTGCCACCTGGGACCCTCTAATTATAAAGAAACTCTTT
TRGV10	TRGJ1/TRGJ2	-	CAASGPRAHLLYYKKLF	TGTGCTGCGTCGGGACCCCGAGCCCACCTTCTTTATTATAAGAAACTCTTT
TRGV3	TRGJ1/TRGJ2	-	CATWTNYYKKLF	TGTGCCACCTGGACAAATTATTATAAGAAACTCTTT
TRGV11	TRGJP1	once	CACLGFPKVF	TGTGCCTGTCTTGGATTCCCAAAGGTGTTT
TRGV8	TRGJ1/TRGJ2	few	CADLGSNYYKKLF	TGTGCCGACCTGGGATCTAATTATTATAAGAAACTCTTT
TRGV10	TRGJ1/TRGJ2	-	CAAWDLRNYKKLF	TGTGCTGCGTGGGATCTGAGGAATTATAAGAAACTCTTT
TRGV2	TRGJ1/TRGJ2	-	CATWDGPQNGVYYKKLF	TGTGCCACCTGGGACGGGCCCCAAAACGGGGTCTATTATAAGAAACTCTTT
TRGV9	TRGJ1/TRGJ2	-	CALWEVQKVSKLF	TGTGCCTTGTGGGAGGTTCAGAAGGTGAGTAAACTCTTT
TRGV3	TRGJ1/TRGJ2	hyperexpanded	CATWDRYKKLF	TGTGCCACCTGGGACAGATATAAGAAACTCTTT
TRGV10	TRGJP1	few	CAAWDSTWFKIF	TGTGCTGCGTGGGATTCGACTTGGTTCAAGATATTT
TRGV5P	TRGJ1/TRGJ2	once	CATWGRPRYYNKLF	TGTGCCACCTGGGGCAGGCCCCGATATTATAATAAACTCTTT
TRGV2	TRGJ1/TRGJ2	-	CATSGRAPPLKKLF	TGTGCCACCTCGGGACGGGCCCCCCCCCTTAAGAAACTCTTT
TRGV10	TRGJ1/TRGJ2	-	CAAWDLNLTF	TGTGCTGCGTGGGATTTAAATTTGACCTTT
TRGV9	TRGJ1/TRGJ2	large	CALWEGNYYKKLF	TGTGCCTTGTGGGAGGGAAATTATTATAAGAAACTCTTT
TRGV9	TRGJ1/TRGJ2	-	CALWEVASPNYYKKLF	TGTGCCTTGTGGGAGGTCGCATCCCCCAATTATTATAAGAAACTCTTT
TRGV3	TRGJ1/TRGJ2	hyperexpanded	CATWDRPNYYKKLF	TGTGCCACCTGGGACAGGCCCAATTATTATAAGAAACTCTTT
TRGV2	TRGJP1	few	CATGWNTTGWFKIF	TGTGCCACTGGGTGGAATACCACTGGTTGGTTCAAGATATTT
TRGV8	TRGJP2	-	CATLGWEEEWIKTF	TGTGCCACCTTGGGATGGGAGGAGGAATGGATCAAGACGTTT
TRGV5P	TRGJ1/TRGJ2	-	CATWGSPLEYKKLF	TGTGCCACCTGGGGCAGCCCGTTGGAGTATAAGAAACTCTTT
TRGV11	TRGJP1	-	CACWIKGIPRGWFKIF	TGTGCCTGCTGGATCAAGGGGATACCACGTGGTTGGTTCAAGATATTT
TRGV11	TRGJ1/TRGJ2	few	CACWIRHVDYYKKLF	TGTGCCTGCTGGATTAGGCACGTTGATTATTATAAGAAACTCTTT
TRGV10	TRGJ1/TRGJ2	once	CAAWDKISTYYKKLF	TGTGCTGCGTGGGATAAAATCTCGACTTATTATAAGAAACTCTTT
TRGV2	TRGJ1/TRGJ2	-	CATWDLIIKKLF	TGTGCCACCTGGGACCTTATTATAAAGAAACTCTTT
TRGV3	TRGJ1/TRGJ2	large	CATWDWYKKLF	TGTGCCACTTGGGATTGGTATAAGAAACTCTTT
TRGV2	TRGJP2	few	CATWDGPNLLVSDWIKTF	TGTGCCACCTGGGACGGGCCTAACCTATTAGTTAGTGATTGGATCAAGACGTTT
TRGV10	TRGJ1/TRGJ2	-	CAAWVRIYYKKLF	TGTGCTGCGTGGGTGAGAATTTATTATAAGAAACTCTTT
TRGV11	TRGJP2	-	CACWIEAGGSDWIKTF	TGTGCCTGCTGGATTGAGGCGGGGGGTAGTGATTGGATCAAGACGTTT
TRGV8	TRGJ1/TRGJ2	-	CAPGGYKKLF	TGTGCACCTGGGGGTTATAAGAAACTCTTT
TRGV3	TRGJ1/TRGJ2	large	CATWDRPGYKKLF	TGTGCCACCTGGGACAGGCCCGGGTATAAGAAACTCTTT
TRGV11	TRGJP2	hyperexpanded	CACWIYWIKTF	TGTGCCTGCTGGATCTATTGGATCAAGACGTTT
TRGV2	TRGJP2	-	CATWDGSDWIKTF	TGTGCCACCTGGGACGGTAGTGATTGGATCAAGACGTTT
TRGV2	TRGJ1/TRGJ2	-	CATWGRPQNGVYYKKLF	TGTGCCACCTGGGGACGGCCCCAAAACGGGGTCTATTATAAGAAACTCTTT
TRGV2	TRGJ1/TRGJ2	-	CATWDGPNGVYYKKLF	TGTGCCACCTGGGACGGCCCAAACGGGGTCTATTATAAGAAACTCTTT
TRGV10	TRGJ1/TRGJ2	-	CAALGPRIDYKKLF	TGTGCTGCGCTGGGCCCACGAATTGATTATAAGAAACTCTTT
TRGV2	TRGJ1/TRGJ2	-	CATWDGHYKKLF	TGTGCCACCTGGGACGGGCACTATAAGAAACTCTTT
TRGV10	TRGJ1/TRGJ2	-	CAAWGYRGHYYKKLF	TGTGCTGCGTGGGGTTATCGGGGACATTATTATAAGAAACTCTTT
TRGV8	TRGJP1	few	CADLGGGYTTGWFKIF	TGTGCCGACCTGGGGGGGGGATATACCACTGGTTGGTTCAAGATATTT
TRGV11	TRGJP1	few	CACWIKGISTGWFKIF	TGTGCCTGCTGGATCAAGGGGATATCCACTGGTTGGTTCAAGATATTT